What follows is one T cell receptor beta chain and its context. Its antigen is not identified. Exclusions: uncontrolled infection, other autoimmune disease, pregnancy, lactation. The diagnostic basis comprised clinical symptoms, serum thyroxine and TRAb, thyroid ultrasound and orbital computed tomography. The sample belongs to a study of T cells in Graves' hyperthyroidism and ophthalmopathy. The CDR3 length is 15 residues. Trimming removed 7 bases from V and 0 bases from J, with 15 bases in between. CDR1 and CDR2 from the germline V gene are MRHNA and SNTAGT. Template material for amplifying TCR beta CDR3 regions consisted of RNA transcripts. When the TCR CDR3 underwent first-round RT-PCR, the HTBI primer set was used. One entry per CDR3 protein, called by TCRdb with MiXCR from the multiplex PCR reads. This repertoire shows roughly 710,000 distinct CDR3 sequences, 35% found once; its top ten account for less than 40%.

Study-level results: Most clonotypes that expanded in the thyroid above 0.001 also showed up in blood.

The chain recombines TRBV6-4 with TRBJ1-1; no definite D call. The specimen was blood. The sequence was obtained from a woman aged 40 to 50 with Graves' hyperthyroidism. CDR3 region: CASKPEPTMNTEAFF. For the CDR3, the DNA is TGTGCCAGCAAACCGGAACCAACGATGAACACTGAAGCTTTCTTT.